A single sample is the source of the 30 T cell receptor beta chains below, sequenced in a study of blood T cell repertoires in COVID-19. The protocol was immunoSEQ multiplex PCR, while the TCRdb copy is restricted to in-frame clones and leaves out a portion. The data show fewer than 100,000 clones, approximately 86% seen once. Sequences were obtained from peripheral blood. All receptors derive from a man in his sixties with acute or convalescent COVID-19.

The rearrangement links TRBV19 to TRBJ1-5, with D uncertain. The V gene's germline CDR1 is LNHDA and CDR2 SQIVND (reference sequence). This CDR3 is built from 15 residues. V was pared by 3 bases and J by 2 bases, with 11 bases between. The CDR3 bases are TGTGCCAGTAGTATGGGCCGTTATGGCAATCAGCCCCAGCATTTT. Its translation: CASSMGRYGNQPQHF.

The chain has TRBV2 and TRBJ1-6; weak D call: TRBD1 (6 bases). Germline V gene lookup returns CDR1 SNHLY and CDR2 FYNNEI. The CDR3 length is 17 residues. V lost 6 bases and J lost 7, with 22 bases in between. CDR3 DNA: TGTGCCAGCAGCAATTACGATCCCCGGGACACGAATTCACCCCTCCACTTT. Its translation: CASSNYDPRDTNSPLHF.

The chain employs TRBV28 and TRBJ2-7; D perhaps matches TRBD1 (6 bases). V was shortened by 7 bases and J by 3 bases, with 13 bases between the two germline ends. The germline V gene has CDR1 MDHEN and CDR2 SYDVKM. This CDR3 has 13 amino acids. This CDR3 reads CASTNTQGYEQYF. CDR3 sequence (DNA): TGTGCCAGCACGAATACACAGGGCTACGAGCAGTACTTC.

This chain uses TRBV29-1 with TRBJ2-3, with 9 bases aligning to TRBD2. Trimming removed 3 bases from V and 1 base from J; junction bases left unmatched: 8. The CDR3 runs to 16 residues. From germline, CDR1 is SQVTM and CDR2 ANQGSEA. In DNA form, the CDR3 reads TGCAGCGTTGACAGCGGGGGGCGGCCAGGCACAGATACGCAGTATTTT. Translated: CSVDSGGRPGTDTQYF.

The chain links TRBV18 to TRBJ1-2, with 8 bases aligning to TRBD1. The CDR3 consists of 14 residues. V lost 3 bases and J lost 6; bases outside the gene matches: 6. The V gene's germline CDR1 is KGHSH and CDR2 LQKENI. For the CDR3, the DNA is TGTGCCAGCTCACCCTCGACAGGGGTGGATGGCTACACCTTC. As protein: CASSPSTGVDGYTF.

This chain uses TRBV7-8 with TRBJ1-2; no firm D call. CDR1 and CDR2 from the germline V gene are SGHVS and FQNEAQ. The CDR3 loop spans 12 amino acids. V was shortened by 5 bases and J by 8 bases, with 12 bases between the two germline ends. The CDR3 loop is CASSPPPGGYTF. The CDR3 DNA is TGTGCCAGCAGCCCTCCCCCCGGGGGCTACACCTTC. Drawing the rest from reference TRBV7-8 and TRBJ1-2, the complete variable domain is GAGVSQSPRYKVAKRGQDVALRCDPISGHVSLFWYQQALGQGPEFLTYFQNEAQLDKSGLPSDRFFAERPEGSVSTLKIQRTQQEDSAVYLCASSPPPGGYTFGSGTRLTVV.

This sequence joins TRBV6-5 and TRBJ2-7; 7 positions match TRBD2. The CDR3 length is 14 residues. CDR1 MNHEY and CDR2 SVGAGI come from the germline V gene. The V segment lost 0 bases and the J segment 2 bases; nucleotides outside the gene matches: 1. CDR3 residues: CASSYSSGAYEQYF. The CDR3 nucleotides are TGTGCCAGCAGTTACTCCAGCGGGGCCTACGAGCAGTACTTC.

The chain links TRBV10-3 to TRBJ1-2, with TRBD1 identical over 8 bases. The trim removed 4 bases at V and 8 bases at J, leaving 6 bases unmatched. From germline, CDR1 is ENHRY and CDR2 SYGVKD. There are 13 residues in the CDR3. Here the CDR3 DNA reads TGTGCCATCAGTGCGGACAGGGTGGAGGGCTACACCTTC. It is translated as CAISADRVEGYTF.

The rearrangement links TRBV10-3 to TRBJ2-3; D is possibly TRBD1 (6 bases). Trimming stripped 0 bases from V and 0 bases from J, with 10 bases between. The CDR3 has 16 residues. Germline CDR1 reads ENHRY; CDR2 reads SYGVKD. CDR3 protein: CAISESGTTSTDTQYF. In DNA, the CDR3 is TGTGCCATCAGTGAGTCGGGGACAACTAGCACAGATACGCAGTATTTT.

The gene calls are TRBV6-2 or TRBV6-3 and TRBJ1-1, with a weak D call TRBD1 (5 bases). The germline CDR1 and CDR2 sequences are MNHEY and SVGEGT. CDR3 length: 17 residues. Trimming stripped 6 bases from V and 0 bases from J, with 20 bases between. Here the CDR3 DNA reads TGTGCCAGCAGCGAAGCCGGGGGACGCCGGTTGAACACTGAAGCTTTCTTT. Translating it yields CASSEAGGRRLNTEAFF.

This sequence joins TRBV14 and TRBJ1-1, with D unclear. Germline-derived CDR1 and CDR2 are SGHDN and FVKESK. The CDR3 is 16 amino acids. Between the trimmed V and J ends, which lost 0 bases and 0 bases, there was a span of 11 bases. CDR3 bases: TGTGCCAGCAGCCAAGATCTGAGTACCGTGAACACTGAAGCTTTCTTT. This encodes CASSQDLSTVNTEAFF.

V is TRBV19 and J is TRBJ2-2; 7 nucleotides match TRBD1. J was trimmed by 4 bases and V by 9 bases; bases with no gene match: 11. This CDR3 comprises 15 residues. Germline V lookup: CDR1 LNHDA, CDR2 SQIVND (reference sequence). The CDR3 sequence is CASTPGTAFTGELFF. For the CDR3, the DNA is TGTGCCAGCACTCCAGGGACAGCCTTCACCGGGGAGCTGTTTTTT.

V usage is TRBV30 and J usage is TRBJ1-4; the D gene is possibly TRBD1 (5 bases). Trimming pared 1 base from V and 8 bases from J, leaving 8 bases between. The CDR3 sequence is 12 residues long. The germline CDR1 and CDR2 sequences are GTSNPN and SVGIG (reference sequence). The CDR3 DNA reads TGTGCCTGGAGTGCTGGGGGGGAAAAACTGTTTTTT. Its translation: CAWSAGGEKLFF.

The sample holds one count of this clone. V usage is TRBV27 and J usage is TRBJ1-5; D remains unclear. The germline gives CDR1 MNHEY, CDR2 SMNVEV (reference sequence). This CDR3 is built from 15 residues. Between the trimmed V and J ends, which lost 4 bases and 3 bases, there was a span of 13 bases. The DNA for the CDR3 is TGTGCCAGCAGTTCCCTCCCTAAAGTCAATCAGCCCCAGCATTTT. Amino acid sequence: CASSSLPKVNQPQHF.

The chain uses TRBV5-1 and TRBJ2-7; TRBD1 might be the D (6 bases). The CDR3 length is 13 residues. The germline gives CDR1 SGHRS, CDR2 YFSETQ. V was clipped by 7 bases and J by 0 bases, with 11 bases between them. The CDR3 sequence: CASSRGFSYEQYF. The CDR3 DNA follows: TGCGCCAGCTCGAGGGGGTTCTCCTACGAGCAGTACTTC.

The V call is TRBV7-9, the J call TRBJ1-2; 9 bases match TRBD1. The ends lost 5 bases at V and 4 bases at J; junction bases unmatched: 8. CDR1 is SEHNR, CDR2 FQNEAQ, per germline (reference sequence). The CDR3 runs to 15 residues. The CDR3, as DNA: TGTGCCAGCAGCCCAGACAGGGGGGAAATCTATGGCTACACCTTC. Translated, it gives CASSPDRGEIYGYTF.

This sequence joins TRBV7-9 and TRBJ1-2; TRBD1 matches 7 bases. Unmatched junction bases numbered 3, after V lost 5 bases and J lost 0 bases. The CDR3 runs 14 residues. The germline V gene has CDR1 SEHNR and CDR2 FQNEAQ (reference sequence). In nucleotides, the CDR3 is TGTGCCAGCAGCCCGGGACAGCCTAACTATGGCTACACCTTC. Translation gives CASSPGQPNYGYTF.

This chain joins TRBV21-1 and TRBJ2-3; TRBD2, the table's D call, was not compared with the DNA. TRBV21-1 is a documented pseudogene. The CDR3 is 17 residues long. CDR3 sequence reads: CASSKEKMGGSTDTQYF. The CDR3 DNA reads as TGTGCCAGCAGCAAAGAAAAAATGGGGGGGAGCACAGATACGCAGTATTTT.

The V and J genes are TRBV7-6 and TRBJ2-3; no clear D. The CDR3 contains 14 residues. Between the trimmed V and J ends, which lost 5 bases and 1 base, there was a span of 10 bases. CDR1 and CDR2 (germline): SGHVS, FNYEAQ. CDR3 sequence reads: CASSPSLGTDTQYF. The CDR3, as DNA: TGTGCCAGCAGCCCGTCGTTAGGCACAGATACGCAGTATTTT.

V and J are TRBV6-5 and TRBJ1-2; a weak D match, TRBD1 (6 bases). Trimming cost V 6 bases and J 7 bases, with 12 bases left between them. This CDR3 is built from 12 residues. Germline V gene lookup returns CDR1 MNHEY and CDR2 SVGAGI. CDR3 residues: CASSQTGGGYTF. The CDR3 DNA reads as TGTGCCAGCAGCCAGACAGGAGGTGGCTACACCTTC.

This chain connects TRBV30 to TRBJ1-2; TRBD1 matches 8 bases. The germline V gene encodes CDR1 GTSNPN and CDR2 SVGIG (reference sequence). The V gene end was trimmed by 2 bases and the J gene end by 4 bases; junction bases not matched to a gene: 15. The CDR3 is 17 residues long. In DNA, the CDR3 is TGTGCCTGGAGTCCCCCCCGACAGGGGACCTTCCTCTATGGCTACACCTTC. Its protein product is CAWSPPRQGTFLYGYTF.

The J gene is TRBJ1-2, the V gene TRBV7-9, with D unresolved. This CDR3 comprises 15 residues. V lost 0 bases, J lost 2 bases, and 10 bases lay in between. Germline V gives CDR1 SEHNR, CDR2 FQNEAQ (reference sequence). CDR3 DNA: TGTGCCAGCAGCTTAGCGGGCAGAGTCAACTATGGCTACACCTTC. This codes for CASSLAGRVNYGYTF.

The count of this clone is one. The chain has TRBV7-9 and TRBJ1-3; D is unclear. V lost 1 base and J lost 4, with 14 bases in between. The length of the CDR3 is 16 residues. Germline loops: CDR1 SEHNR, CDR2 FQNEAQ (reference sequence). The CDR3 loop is CASSLVGGSIGNTIYF. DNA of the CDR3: TGTGCCAGCAGCTTAGTAGGCGGATCTATCGGAAACACCATATATTTT.

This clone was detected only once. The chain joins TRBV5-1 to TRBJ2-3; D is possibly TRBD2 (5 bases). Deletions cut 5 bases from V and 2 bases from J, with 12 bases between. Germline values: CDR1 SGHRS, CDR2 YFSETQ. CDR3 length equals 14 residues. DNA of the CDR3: TGCGCCAGCAGTCTCACTAGGGTCACAGATACGCAGTATTTT. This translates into CASSLTRVTDTQYF.

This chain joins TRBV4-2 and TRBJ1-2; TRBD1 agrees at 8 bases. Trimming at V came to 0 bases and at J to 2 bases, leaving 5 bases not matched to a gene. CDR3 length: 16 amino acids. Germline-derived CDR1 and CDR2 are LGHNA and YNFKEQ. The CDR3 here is CASSQEGDRRNYGYTF. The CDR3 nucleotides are TGTGCCAGCAGCCAAGAGGGGGACAGGCGGAACTATGGCTACACCTTC.

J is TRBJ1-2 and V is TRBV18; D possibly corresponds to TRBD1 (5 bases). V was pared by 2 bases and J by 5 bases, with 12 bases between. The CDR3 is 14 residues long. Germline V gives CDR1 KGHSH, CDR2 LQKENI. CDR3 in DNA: TGTGCCAGCTCACCAGGGGCACTCGATTATGGCTACACCTTC. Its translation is CASSPGALDYGYTF.

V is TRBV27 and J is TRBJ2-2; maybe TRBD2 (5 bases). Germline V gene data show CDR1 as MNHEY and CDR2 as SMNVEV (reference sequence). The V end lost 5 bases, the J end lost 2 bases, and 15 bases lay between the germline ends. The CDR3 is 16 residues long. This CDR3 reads CASSHKRTGNTGELFF. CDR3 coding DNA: TGTGCCAGCAGTCACAAAAGGACGGGAAACACCGGGGAGCTGTTTTTT.

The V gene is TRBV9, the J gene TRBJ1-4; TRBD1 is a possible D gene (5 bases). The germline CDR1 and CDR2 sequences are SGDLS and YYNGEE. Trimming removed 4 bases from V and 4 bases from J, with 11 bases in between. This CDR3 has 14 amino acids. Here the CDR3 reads CASSRGQDNEKLFF. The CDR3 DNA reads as TGTGCCAGCAGCCGCGGACAAGATAATGAAAAACTGTTTTTT.

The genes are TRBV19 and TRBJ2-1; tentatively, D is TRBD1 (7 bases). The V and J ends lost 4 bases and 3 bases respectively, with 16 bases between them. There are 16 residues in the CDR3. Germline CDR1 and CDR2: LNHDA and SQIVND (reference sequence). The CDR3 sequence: CASSTAQGRNYNEQFF. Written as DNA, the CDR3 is TGTGCCAGTAGTACCGCACAGGGGAGGAACTACAATGAGCAGTTCTTC.

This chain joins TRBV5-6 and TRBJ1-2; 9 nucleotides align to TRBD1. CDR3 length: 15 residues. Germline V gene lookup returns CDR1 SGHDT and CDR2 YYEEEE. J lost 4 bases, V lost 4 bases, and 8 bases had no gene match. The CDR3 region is CASSLPGQGSYGYTF. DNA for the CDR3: TGTGCCAGCAGCCTTCCGGGACAGGGAAGCTATGGCTACACCTTC.